The 32 T cell receptor beta chains listed next were all sequenced from one sample in a study of blood T cell repertoires in COVID-19. Sequencing was performed with immunoSEQ multiplex PCR; in TCRdb, only in-frame clones are kept and a portion is missing. The data show 250,000 to 350,000 clones, approximately 88% seen once. The sample consisted of PBMCs or T cells enriched from blood (not recorded which). Receptor source: a woman between 18 and 29 years old who had recovered from COVID-19.

This clone occurred once. The V gene is TRBV9, the J gene TRBJ2-3; TRBD2 aligns across 10 bases. V gave up 4 bases and J gave up 0 bases; unmatched junction bases: 5. The germline gives CDR1 SGDLS, CDR2 YYNGEE. The CDR3 covers 16 residues. CDR3 coding DNA: TGTGCCAGCAGCCCGACTAGCGGGCTTAGCACAGATACGCAGTATTTT. Residues: CASSPTSGLSTDTQYF.

J is TRBJ2-2 and V is TRBV10-3; 9 bases map to TRBD1. Trimming took 2 bases from V and 9 from J; bases not matched to a gene: 7. The CDR3 runs to 15 residues. The V gene's germline CDR1 is ENHRY and CDR2 SYGVKD. Written as DNA, the CDR3 is TGTGCCATCAGTGAGGGAACAGGGGGCCAGCGGGAGCTGTTTTTT. Amino acids: CAISEGTGGQRELFF.

The chain is built from TRBV6-6 and TRBJ2-5, with a weak D call TRBD1 (5 bases). V was cut by 2 bases and J by 1 base, with 8 bases left in between. Germline-derived CDR1 and CDR2 are MNHNY and SVGAGI (reference sequence). The CDR3 is made up of 14 amino acids. The CDR3 nucleotides read TGTGCCAGCAGTTACGGGGCAGCCCAAGAGACCCAGTACTTC. Translation: CASSYGAAQETQYF.

The genes are TRBV6-4 and TRBJ2-3; 11 bases line up with TRBD1. From germline, CDR1 is MRHNA and CDR2 SNTAGT. The CDR3 is 18 amino acids. Trimming at V came to 5 bases and at J to 2 bases, leaving 12 bases not matched to a gene. CDR3 amino acids: CASSKASGTGGDTDTQYF. The CDR3, as DNA: TGTGCCAGCAGTAAGGCTTCCGGGACAGGGGGAGACACAGATACGCAGTATTTT.

The J gene is TRBJ2-3, the V gene TRBV7-9, with D uncertain. The CDR3 is made up of 14 amino acids. From germline, CDR1 is SEHNR and CDR2 FQNEAQ (reference sequence). Trimming left V 4 bases short and J 2 bases short, with 10 bases between. Here the CDR3 reads CASSSLTPTDTQYF. In DNA form, the CDR3 reads TGTGCCAGCAGCTCACTCACTCCCACAGATACGCAGTATTTT.

The V call is TRBV7-9, the J call TRBJ2-1, with D tentatively TRBD1 (6 bases). V lost 2 bases and J lost 6, with 14 bases in between. CDR3 length equals 15 residues. CDR1 and CDR2 from the germline V gene are SEHNR and FQNEAQ (reference sequence). In DNA form, the CDR3 reads TGTGCCAGCAGCTTATTTGGGCAGGGGCCCAATGAGCAGTTCTTC. It is translated as CASSLFGQGPNEQFF.

This clone turned up a few times. V usage is TRBV11-2 and J usage is TRBJ1-2; D is perhaps TRBD1 (6 bases). Trimming took 2 bases from V and 6 from J, leaving 13 bases between them. The CDR3 sequence is 14 residues long. Germline V gene sequence: CDR1 SGHAT, CDR2 FQNNGV. The CDR3, as DNA: TGTGCCAGCAGCTTATCCACAGGGTCTCATGGCTACACCTTC. It codes for CASSLSTGSHGYTF.

The V and J genes are TRBV4-1 and TRBJ1-1; 7 positions match TRBD1. This CDR3 spans 15 amino acids. V lost 4 bases and J lost 1; bases outside the gene matches: 6. The V gene's germline CDR1 is MGHRA and CDR2 YSYEKL. The CDR3 sequence is CASSPGQSRNTEAFF. The CDR3 DNA is TGCGCCAGCAGCCCGGGACAGTCAAGGAACACTGAAGCTTTCTTT.

The chain links TRBV9 to TRBJ2-3, with D tentatively TRBD2 (5 bases). The V end was cut by 0 bases, the J end by 4 bases, with 12 bases between. Germline-derived CDR1 and CDR2 are SGDLS and YYNGEE. This CDR3 has 15 amino acids. The DNA of the CDR3 is TGTGCCAGCAGCGTAGGGGGAGTATTGCCAGATACGCAGTATTTT. It yields the protein CASSVGGVLPDTQYF.

CDR3 loop: CASSLDSEKLFF. In DNA form, the CDR3 reads TGTGCCAGCAGCTTAGATAGTGAAAAACTGTTTTTT. This chain connects TRBV11-2 to TRBJ1-4; no firm D call. This CDR3 comprises 12 residues. V gave up 0 bases and J gave up 7 bases, with 3 bases separating them. Germline V gives CDR1 SGHAT, CDR2 FQNNGV. The complete variable domain, with remaining parts taken from reference TRBV11-2 and TRBJ1-4, reads EAGVAQSPRYKIIEKRQSVAFWCNPISGHATLYWYQQILGQGPKLLIQFQNNGVVDDSQLPKDRFSAERLKGVDSTLKIQPAKLEDSAVYLCASSLDSEKLFFGSGTQLSVL.

In nucleotides, the CDR3 is TGTGCCAGCAGCCAAGTTCCGGGTAGCGGGAGTAGCACAGATACGCAGTATTTT. It is translated as CASSQVPGSGSSTDTQYF. This rearrangement joins TRBV14 to TRBJ2-3; TRBD2 agrees at 9 bases. V shed 1 base and J 0 bases; nucleotides not matched to a gene: 8. The CDR3 has 18 residues. Germline loops: CDR1 SGHDN, CDR2 FVKESK.

The chain carries TRBV9 and TRBJ2-5; maybe TRBD2 (5 bases). CDR3 size: 14 residues. The V end was cut by 4 bases, the J end by 2 bases, with 12 bases between. The germline V gene encodes CDR1 SGDLS and CDR2 YYNGEE. The CDR3 DNA reads TGTGCCAGCAGCCCGTTCGGGAAGCAAGAGACCCAGTACTTC. Translated: CASSPFGKQETQYF.

This chain uses TRBV29-1 with TRBJ1-5; weak D call: TRBD1 (6 bases). This CDR3 has 14 amino acids. Germline CDR1 is SQVTM and CDR2 is ANQGSEA. V lost 5 bases and J 2 bases, leaving 13 bases between the germline ends. As DNA, the CDR3 is TGCAGCGTTCTGACAGGTGATCGCAATCAGCCCCAGCATTTT. This translates into CSVLTGDRNQPQHF.

This rearrangement joins TRBV7-2 to TRBJ1-5; D might be TRBD1 (6 bases). This CDR3 is built from 13 residues. Germline V gives CDR1 SGHTA, CDR2 FQGNSA. V shed 3 bases and J shed 5 bases, with 8 bases lying between them. Written as DNA, the CDR3 is TGTGCCAGCAGCTTCTCAGGGGATCAGCCCCAGCATTTT. Its translation: CASSFSGDQPQHF.

The chain's CDR3 is CASSIAAGSLNTEAFF. In DNA, the CDR3 is TGTGCCAGTAGTATAGCAGCAGGGTCCCTGAACACTGAAGCTTTCTTT. V usage is TRBV19 and J usage is TRBJ1-1, with D possibly TRBD1 on 5 matching bases. The CDR3 is 16 amino acids. V was trimmed by 1 base and J by 0 bases, leaving 12 bases between them. In germline, CDR1 is LNHDA, CDR2 SQIVND (reference sequence).

CDR3 residues: CSASQLAGPNTGELFF. The CDR3 DNA reads TGCAGTGCTAGTCAACTAGCGGGACCGAACACCGGGGAGCTGTTTTTT. The V and J genes are TRBV20-1 and TRBJ2-2; 10 bases align to TRBD2. The germline gives CDR1 DFQATT, CDR2 SNEGSKA (reference sequence). Losses at the gene ends were 3 bases for V and 0 bases for J; bases not matched to a gene: 4. The CDR3 totals 16 residues.

The V and J genes are TRBV15 and TRBJ2-5, with D unclear. Trimming stripped 5 bases from V and 1 base from J, with 11 bases between. Looked up from germline, CDR1 is LNHNV and CDR2 is YYDKDF (reference sequence). CDR3 length: 14 amino acids. The CDR3 loop is CATSPPWAQETQYF. CDR3 sequence (DNA): TGTGCCACCAGCCCTCCCTGGGCCCAAGAGACCCAGTACTTC.

The genes are TRBV7-2 and TRBJ1-1; D is unresolved. V shed 4 bases and J shed 1 base, with 13 bases lying between them. The germline gives CDR1 SGHTA, CDR2 FQGNSA. The CDR3 length is 15 residues. CDR3 nucleotides: TGTGCCAGCAGCTCGCGCACGGTCTCGAACACTGAAGCTTTCTTT. Protein: CASSSRTVSNTEAFF.

This clone came up once. The CDR3 loop reads CASSSLGGGTDTQYF. The CDR3 DNA sequence: TGTGCCAGCAGCTCGCTCGGGGGGGGCACAGATACGCAGTATTTT. The chain employs TRBV7-3 and TRBJ2-3; 8 positions agree with TRBD2. V dropped 4 bases and J dropped 1; count of bases not matched to a gene: 4. CDR1 SGHTA and CDR2 FQGTGA come from the germline V gene. CDR3 size: 15 residues.

J is TRBJ1-2 and V is TRBV7-2; tentatively, D is TRBD1 (6 bases). Deletions cut 5 bases from V and 4 bases from J, with 17 bases between. Germline loops: CDR1 SGHTA, CDR2 FQGNSA. The CDR3 sequence is 15 residues long. CDR3 DNA sequence: TGTGCCAGCAGCCAGGGCCCACAGGGAACCTATGGCTACACCTTC. Translated: CASSQGPQGTYGYTF.

The chain is built from TRBV7-2 and TRBJ2-6; D is uncertain. This CDR3 is 15 amino acids long. The germline V gene has CDR1 SGHTA and CDR2 FQGNSA. V gave up 1 base and J gave up 2 bases, with 6 bases separating them. This CDR3 reads CASSLVPAGANVLTF. The CDR3 nucleotides are TGTGCCAGCAGCTTAGTCCCCGCTGGGGCCAACGTCCTGACTTTC.

The V gene is TRBV6-1, the J gene TRBJ1-2; 8 nucleotides agree with TRBD1. This CDR3 has 16 amino acids. V lost 3 bases to trimming and J lost 4 bases; unmatched junction nucleotides: 10. CDR1 and CDR2 (germline): MNHNS, SASEGT. CDR3: CASSEGGIGQGYGYTF. As DNA, the CDR3 is TGTGCCAGCAGTGAGGGCGGTATAGGACAGGGCTATGGCTACACCTTC.

The chain is built from TRBV10-3 and TRBJ2-3; D uncertain. CDR1 is ENHRY and CDR2 is SYGVKD in the germline V gene. The CDR3 has 15 residues. V shed 4 bases and J shed 2 bases, with 13 bases lying between them. This CDR3 is CAISAGGLITDTQYF. In DNA, the CDR3 is TGTGCCATCAGTGCCGGCGGTCTCATCACAGATACGCAGTATTTT.

The chain has TRBV29-1 and TRBJ2-6, with D hard to call. Trimming shortened V by 0 bases and J by 1 base, and 10 bases separated the two germline ends. Germline V CDR1 and CDR2: SQVTM, ANQGSEA. The CDR3 is 16 amino acids. The CDR3 DNA follows: TGCAGCGTTGAAGACAGTAAAGTGTCTGGGGCCAACGTCCTGACTTTC. Translated: CSVEDSKVSGANVLTF.

The V and J genes are TRBV21-1 and TRBJ2-6; the table's D gene call, TRBD2, was not cross checked with the DNA. TRBV21-1 is listed as a pseudogene. The CDR3 is 16 amino acids. The DNA for the CDR3 is TGTGCCAGCAGTGCGGGGTCATATAGAGTGTCCAACGTCCTGACTTTC. This encodes CASSAGSYRVSNVLTF.

The rearrangement links TRBV27 to TRBJ2-7, with a tentative D call TRBD2 (5 bases). This CDR3 contains 15 residues. V was trimmed by 4 bases and J by 6 bases, leaving 19 bases between them. Germline CDR1 is MNHEY and CDR2 is SMNVEV (reference sequence). Here the CDR3 reads CASSSGGGYGFEQYF. The CDR3 DNA follows: TGTGCCAGCAGTTCTGGAGGTGGGTACGGATTCGAGCAGTACTTC.

The chain joins TRBV6-1 to TRBJ2-7; 8 nucleotides agree with TRBD1. Germline CDR1 and CDR2: MNHNS and SASEGT. The ends lost 1 base at V and 7 bases at J; junction bases unmatched: 6. This CDR3 is 14 amino acids long. CDR3 sequence (DNA): TGTGCCAGCAGTGAAGGGACAGGGAAAAGGGAGCAGTACTTC. This codes for CASSEGTGKREQYF.

This clone was observed a handful of times. The chain joins TRBV5-8 to TRBJ2-3; 8 nucleotides match TRBD1. V shed 0 bases, J shed 6 bases, and the junction held 6 bases outside the gene matches. CDR3 size: 15 residues. Germline lookup yields CDR1 SGHTS and CDR2 YDEGEE. CDR3 coding DNA: TGTGCCAGCAGCTTGGTGTCAGGGGGCAAGGATACGCAGTATTTT. Its protein product is CASSLVSGGKDTQYF. Full variable domain (missing parts from reference TRBV5-8 and TRBJ2-3): EAGVTQSPTHLIKTRGQQATLRCSPISGHTSVYWYQQALGLGLQFLLWYDEGEERNRGNFPPRFSGRQFPNYSSELNVNALELEDSALYLCASSLVSGGKDTQYFGPGTRLTVL.

V usage is TRBV28 and J usage is TRBJ1-2; D perhaps matches TRBD1 (5 bases). Per the germline V gene, CDR1 is MDHEN and CDR2 is SYDVKM. The V end lost 2 bases, the J end lost 4 bases, and 14 bases lay between the germline ends. The CDR3 covers 15 residues. DNA for the CDR3: TGTGCCAGCAGTTTACCCCCCGGAGGGGCCTATGGCTACACCTTC. This translates into CASSLPPGGAYGYTF.

This clone has only a few counts. The CDR3 coding sequence is TGCGCCAGCAGCTTCCAGGGGGACACCGGGGAGCTGTTTTTT. It yields the protein CASSFQGDTGELFF. The gene calls are TRBV5-1 and TRBJ2-2, with 7 nucleotides matching TRBD1. CDR3 size: 14 residues. The junction had 1 base not matched to a gene; V was cut back by 2 bases and J by 3 bases. CDR1 and CDR2 from the germline V gene are SGHRS and YFSETQ.

The J gene is TRBJ1-3, the V gene TRBV6-6; D is uncertain. The CDR3 length is 15 residues. V lost 6 bases to trimming and J lost 0 bases, with 12 bases between them. Germline CDR1 and CDR2: MNHNY and SVGAGI (reference sequence). The CDR3 sequence is CASSNRQDSGNTIYF. DNA of the CDR3: TGTGCCAGCAGCAACCGACAAGACTCTGGAAACACCATATATTTT.

The chain recombines TRBV2 with TRBJ2-3, with D possibly being TRBD1 (7 bases). CDR1 and CDR2 from the germline V gene are SNHLY and FYNNEI. Trimming left V 6 bases short and J 5 bases short, with 18 bases between. The CDR3 runs to 15 residues. Written as DNA, the CDR3 is TGTGCCAGCAGAGGAGGGGGCCCAAATGAAGATACGCAGTATTTT. This codes for CASRGGGPNEDTQYF.